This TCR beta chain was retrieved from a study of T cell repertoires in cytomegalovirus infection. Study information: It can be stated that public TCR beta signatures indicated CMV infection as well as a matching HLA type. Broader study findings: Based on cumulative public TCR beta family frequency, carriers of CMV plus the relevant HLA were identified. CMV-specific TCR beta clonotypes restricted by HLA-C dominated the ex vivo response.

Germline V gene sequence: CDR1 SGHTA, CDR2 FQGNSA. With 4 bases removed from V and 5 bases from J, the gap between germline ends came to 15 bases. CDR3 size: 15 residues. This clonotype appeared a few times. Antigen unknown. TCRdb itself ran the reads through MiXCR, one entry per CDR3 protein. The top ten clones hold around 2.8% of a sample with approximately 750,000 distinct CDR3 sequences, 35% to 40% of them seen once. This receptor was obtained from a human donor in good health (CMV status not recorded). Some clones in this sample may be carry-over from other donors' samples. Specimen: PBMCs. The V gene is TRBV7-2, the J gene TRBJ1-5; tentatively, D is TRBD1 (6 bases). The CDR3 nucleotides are TGTGCCAGCAGCTCGACACAGGGTTCGCATCAGCCCCAGCATTTT. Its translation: CASSSTQGSHQPQHF.